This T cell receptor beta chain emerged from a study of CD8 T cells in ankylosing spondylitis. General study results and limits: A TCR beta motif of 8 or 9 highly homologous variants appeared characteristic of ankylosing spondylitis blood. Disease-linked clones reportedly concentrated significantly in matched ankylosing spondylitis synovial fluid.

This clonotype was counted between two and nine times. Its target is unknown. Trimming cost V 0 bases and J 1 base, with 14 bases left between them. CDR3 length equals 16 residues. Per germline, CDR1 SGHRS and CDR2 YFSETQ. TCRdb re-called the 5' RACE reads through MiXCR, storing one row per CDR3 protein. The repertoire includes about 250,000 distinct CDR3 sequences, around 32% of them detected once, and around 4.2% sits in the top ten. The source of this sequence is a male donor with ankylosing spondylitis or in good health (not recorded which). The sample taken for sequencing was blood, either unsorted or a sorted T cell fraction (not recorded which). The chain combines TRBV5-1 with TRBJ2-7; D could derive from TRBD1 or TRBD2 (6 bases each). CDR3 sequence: CASSLEGGGSSYEQYF. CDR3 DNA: TGCGCCAGCAGCTTGGAAGGAGGGGGGTCATCCTACGAGCAGTACTTC. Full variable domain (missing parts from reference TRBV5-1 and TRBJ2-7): KAGVTQTPRYLIKTRGQQVTLSCSPISGHRSVSWYQQTPGQGLQFLFEYFSETQRNKGNFPGRFSGRQFSNSRSEMNVSTLELGDSALYLCASSLEGGGSSYEQYFGPGTRLTVT.